These 19 T cell receptor beta chains originate from one sample sequenced in a study of T cell repertoires in urothelial bladder cancer. Some clones are missing from TCRdb's copy, which holds only in-frame ones; the method was immunoSEQ multiplex PCR. This table holds over 10,000 clones, 60% to 75% found once. The sequenced sample consisted of tumor-infiltrating cells from bladder cancer. The source of these receptors is a human donor with urothelial carcinoma.

The V call is TRBV21-1, the J call TRBJ2-7. TRBV21-1 is described as a pseudogene. The CDR3 is 17 amino acids. The CDR3 reads CASSKVVGGWASYEQYV. The CDR3 DNA sequence: TGTGCCAGCAGCAAAGTGGTTGGGGGTTGGGCCTCCTACGAGCAGTACGTC.

The V and J genes are TRBV5-1 and TRBJ2-5, with a weak D call TRBD1 (5 bases). Per the germline V gene, CDR1 is SGHRS and CDR2 is YFSETQ. The CDR3 has 14 residues. Trimming stripped 3 bases from V and 3 bases from J, with 12 bases between. The CDR3 is CASSYTQTEETQYF. CDR3 coding DNA: TGCGCCAGCAGCTACACACAGACAGAAGAGACCCAGTACTTC.

V is TRBV7-2 and J is TRBJ2-7; 12 bases are a match to TRBD1. CDR3 length: 15 residues. The germline gives CDR1 SGHTA, CDR2 FQGNSA. V lost 5 bases to trimming and J lost 3 bases; unmatched junction nucleotides: 5. CDR3 in amino acids: CASSRGTGGNYEQYV. CDR3 bases: TGTGCCAGCAGCCGTGGGACAGGGGGCAACTACGAGCAGTACGTC.

The chain uses TRBV9 and TRBJ2-1; D unclear. CDR1 is SGDLS, CDR2 YYNGEE, per germline. CDR3 length: 14 residues. Trimming took 4 bases from V and 7 from J, leaving 15 bases between them. CDR3 nucleotides: TGTGCCAGCAGCTCCCGACGAGTGGGGAATGAGCAGTTCTTC. It translates to CASSSRRVGNEQFF.

The chain carries TRBV7-9 and TRBJ1-1; D might be TRBD1 (6 bases). V was pared by 6 bases and J by 0 bases, with 8 bases between. CDR1 SEHNR and CDR2 FQNEAQ come from the germline V gene (reference sequence). The CDR3 contains 13 residues. The CDR3 DNA reads TGTGCCAGCAGACAGGGCATGAACACTGAAGCTTTCTTT. Its protein is CASRQGMNTEAFF.

V and J are TRBV11-2 and TRBJ2-1; 9 positions match TRBD1. Trimming removed 1 base from V and 9 bases from J; junction bases left unmatched: 7. The CDR3 spans 15 residues. CDR1 and CDR2 from the germline V gene are SGHAT and FQNNGV. The CDR3 DNA reads as TGTGCCAGCAGCTTAGTCAGGGGACAGGGTACTGAGCAGTTCTTC. Its translation is CASSLVRGQGTEQFF.

V and J are TRBV13 and TRBJ1-2; a possible D gene is TRBD1 (6 bases). CDR3 length: 14 residues. The V end lost 3 bases, the J end lost 4 bases, and 12 bases lay between the germline ends. Germline loops: CDR1 PRHDT, CDR2 FYEKMQ (reference sequence). The CDR3 region is CASSLYDRFYGYTF. The CDR3 DNA follows: TGTGCCAGCAGCTTGTACGACAGGTTCTATGGCTACACCTTC.

This chain uses TRBV11-1 with TRBJ2-6, with 8 bases that match TRBD1. The ends lost 1 base at V and 0 bases at J; junction bases unmatched: 8. Germline V gives CDR1 SGHAT, CDR2 FQDESV (reference sequence). This CDR3 is 19 amino acids long. CDR3 protein: CASSLGIGTGSSGANVLTF. Here the CDR3 DNA reads TGTGCCAGCAGCTTAGGTATAGGGACAGGTAGCTCTGGGGCCAACGTCCTGACTTTC.

V and J are TRBV7-6 and TRBJ1-3, with D unresolved. The V gene lost 2 bases and the J gene lost 4 bases, with 6 bases spanning the gap. CDR1 SGHVS and CDR2 FNYEAQ come from the germline V gene. This CDR3 is built from 13 residues. CDR3 in DNA: TGTGCCAGCAGCTTACCGGGAGGAAACACCATATATTTT. This translates into CASSLPGGNTIYF. The whole variable domain, filled in from reference TRBV7-6 and TRBJ1-3, reads GAGVSQSPRYKVTKRGQDVALRCDPISGHVSLYWYRQALGQGPEFLTYFNYEAQQDKSGLPNDRFSAERPEGSISTLTIQRTEQRDSAMYRCASSLPGGNTIYFGEGSWLTVV.

The J gene is TRBJ1-3, the V gene TRBV2; D remains unclear. The CDR3 loop spans 13 amino acids. CDR1 SNHLY and CDR2 FYNNEI come from the germline V gene. Between the trimmed V and J ends, which lost 7 bases and 1 base, there was a span of 8 bases. The CDR3 reads CASMIGSGNTIYF. As DNA, the CDR3 is TGTGCCAGCATGATCGGGTCTGGAAACACCATATATTTT.

This rearrangement joins TRBV5-1 to TRBJ1-4; D is uncertain. The CDR3 is made up of 12 amino acids. Between the trimmed V and J ends, which lost 0 bases and 7 bases, there was a span of 4 bases. Germline V gives CDR1 SGHRS, CDR2 YFSETQ. CDR3 sequence (DNA): TGCGCCAGCAGCTTGGGTGGTGAAAAACTGTTTTTT. It is translated as CASSLGGEKLFF.

This rearrangement joins TRBV11-1 to TRBJ1-6; unclear D gene. From germline, CDR1 is SGHAT and CDR2 FQDESV (reference sequence). Trimming stripped 5 bases from V and 7 bases from J, with 15 bases between. This CDR3 is built from 15 residues. The CDR3 bases are TGTGCCAGCAGCCCCTCCGGCACTTGGAATTCACCCCTCCACTTT. It codes for CASSPSGTWNSPLHF.

The chain employs TRBV5-4 and TRBJ1-3; D uncertain. The length of the CDR3 is 15 residues. Trimming shortened V by 3 bases and J by 3 bases, and 13 bases separated the two germline ends. Germline assignment: CDR1 SGHNT and CDR2 YYREEE (reference sequence). The CDR3 nucleotides read TGTGCCAGCAGCTCCAACGGGCTTGATGGAAACACCATATATTTT. Its protein is CASSSNGLDGNTIYF.

The chain uses TRBV6-1 and TRBJ1-3; 7 bases are shared with TRBD1. CDR3 size: 15 residues. Germline V gene sequence: CDR1 MNHNS, CDR2 SASEGT. J gave up 1 base and V 2 bases, and 2 bases lay outside the gene matches. CDR3 in DNA: TGTGCCAGCAGTGAATCAGGGGGTTCTGGAAACACCATATATTTT. It yields the protein CASSESGGSGNTIYF.

The chain has TRBV9 and TRBJ1-2; D perhaps matches TRBD1 (6 bases). Germline CDR1 SGDLS, CDR2 YYNGEE. The V and J ends lost 0 bases and 5 bases respectively, with 14 bases between them. This CDR3 is built from 15 residues. The CDR3 spells CASSVASIRGYGYTF. For the CDR3, the DNA is TGTGCCAGCAGCGTAGCATCGATCAGGGGATATGGCTACACCTTC.

The rearrangement uses TRBV25-1 and TRBJ1-3, with 7 nucleotides matching TRBD1. The CDR3 covers 14 residues. Trimming cost V 10 bases and J 2 bases; bases outside gene matches: 8. CDR1 and CDR2 (germline): MGHDK, SYGVNS. DNA for the CDR3: TGTGCCAACCTTCCCGGGACAGCTGGAAACACCATATATTTT. Translated: CANLPGTAGNTIYF.

This clone occurred a few times. The rearrangement uses TRBV30 and TRBJ1-5; D possibly corresponds to TRBD1 (5 bases). The CDR3 length is 13 residues. V was clipped by 0 bases and J by 3 bases, with 6 bases between them. Germline V gene sequence: CDR1 GTSNPN, CDR2 SVGIG (reference sequence). The CDR3 loop is CAWSVQVNQPQHF. DNA of the CDR3: TGTGCCTGGAGTGTACAGGTCAATCAGCCCCAGCATTTT.

The chain joins TRBV2 to TRBJ2-2; either TRBD1 or TRBD2 may supply D (6 bases each). Trimming left V 0 bases short and J 3 bases short, with 8 bases between. The germline V gene has CDR1 SNHLY and CDR2 FYNNEI. The CDR3 runs to 15 residues. This CDR3 reads CASSEAGGYTGELFF. CDR3 sequence (DNA): TGTGCCAGCAGTGAAGCGGGGGGCTACACCGGGGAGCTGTTTTTT.

This clone came up a few times. The chain combines TRBV6-1 with TRBJ1-6; D remains unclear. Germline V gives CDR1 MNHNS, CDR2 SASEGT. CDR3 size: 13 residues. Trimming removed 2 bases at V and 14 bases at J, with 13 bases between. The CDR3 sequence: CASSEPEITTLHF. The CDR3, as DNA: TGTGCCAGCAGTGAACCTGAAATAACAACCCTCCACTTT.